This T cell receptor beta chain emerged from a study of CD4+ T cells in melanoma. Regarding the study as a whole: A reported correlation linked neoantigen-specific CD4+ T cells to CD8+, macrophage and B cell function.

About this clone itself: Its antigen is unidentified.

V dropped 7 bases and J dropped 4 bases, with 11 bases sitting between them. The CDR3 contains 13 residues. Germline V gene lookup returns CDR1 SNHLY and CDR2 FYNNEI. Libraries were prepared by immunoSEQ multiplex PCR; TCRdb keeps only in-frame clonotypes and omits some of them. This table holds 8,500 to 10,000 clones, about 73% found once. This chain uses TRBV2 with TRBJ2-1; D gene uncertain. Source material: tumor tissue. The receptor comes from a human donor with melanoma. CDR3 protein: CASTVRSYNEQFF. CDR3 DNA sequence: TGTGCCAGCACGGTCAGGAGTTACAATGAGCAGTTCTTC.